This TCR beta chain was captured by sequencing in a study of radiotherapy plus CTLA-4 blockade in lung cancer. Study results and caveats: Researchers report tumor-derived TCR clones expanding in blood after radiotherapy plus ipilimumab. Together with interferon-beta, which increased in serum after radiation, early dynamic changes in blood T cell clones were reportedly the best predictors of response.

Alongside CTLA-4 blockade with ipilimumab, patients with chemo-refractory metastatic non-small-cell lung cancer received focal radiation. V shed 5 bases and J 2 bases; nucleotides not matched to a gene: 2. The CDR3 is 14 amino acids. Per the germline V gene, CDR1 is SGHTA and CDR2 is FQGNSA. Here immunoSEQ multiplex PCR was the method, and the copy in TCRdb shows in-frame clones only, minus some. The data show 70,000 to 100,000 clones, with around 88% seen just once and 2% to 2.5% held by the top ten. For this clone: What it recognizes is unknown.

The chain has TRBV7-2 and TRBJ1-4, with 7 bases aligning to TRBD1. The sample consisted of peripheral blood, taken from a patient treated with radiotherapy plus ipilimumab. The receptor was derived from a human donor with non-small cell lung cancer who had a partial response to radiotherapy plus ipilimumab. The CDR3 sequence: CASSPGGTNEKLFF. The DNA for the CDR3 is TGTGCCAGCAGCCCAGGGGGTACTAATGAAAAACTGTTTTTT.